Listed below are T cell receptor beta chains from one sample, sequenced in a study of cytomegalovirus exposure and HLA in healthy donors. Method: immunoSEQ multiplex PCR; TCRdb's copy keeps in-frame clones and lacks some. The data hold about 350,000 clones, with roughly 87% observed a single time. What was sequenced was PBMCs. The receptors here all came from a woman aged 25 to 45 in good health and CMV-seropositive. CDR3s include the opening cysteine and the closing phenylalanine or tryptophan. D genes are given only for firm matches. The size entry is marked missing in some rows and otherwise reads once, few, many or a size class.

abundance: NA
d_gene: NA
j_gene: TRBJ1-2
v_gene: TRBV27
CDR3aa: CASSFGREGYGYTF
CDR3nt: TGTGCCAGCAGTTTTGGGAGAGAGGGCTATGGCTACACCTTC

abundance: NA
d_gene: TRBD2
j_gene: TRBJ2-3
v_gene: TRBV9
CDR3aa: CASSESGLAGGTDTQYF
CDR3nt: TGTGCCAGCAGCGAGTCCGGACTAGCGGGGGGGACAGATACGCAGTATTTT

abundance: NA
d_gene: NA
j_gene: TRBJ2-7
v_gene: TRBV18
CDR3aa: CASSPTGTPYEQYF
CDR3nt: TGTGCCAGCTCACCAACCGGGACCCCCTACGAGCAGTACTTC

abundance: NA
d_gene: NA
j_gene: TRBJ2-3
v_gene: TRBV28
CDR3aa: CASSLLSSPTDTQYF
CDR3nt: TGTGCCAGCAGTTTATTGTCAAGTCCCACAGATACGCAGTATTTT

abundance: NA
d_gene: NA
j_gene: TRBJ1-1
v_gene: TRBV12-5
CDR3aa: CASAENTEAFF
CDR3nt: TGTGCTAGTGCCGAGAACACTGAAGCTTTCTTT

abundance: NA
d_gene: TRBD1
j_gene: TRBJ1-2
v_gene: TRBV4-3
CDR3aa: CASSQRQGANYGYTF
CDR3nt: TGCGCCAGCAGCCAAAGACAGGGGGCGAACTATGGCTACACCTTC

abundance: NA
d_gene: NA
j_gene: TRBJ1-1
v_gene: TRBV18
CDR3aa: CASSQGMNTEAFF
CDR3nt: TGTGCCAGCTCGCAAGGGATGAACACTGAAGCTTTCTTT

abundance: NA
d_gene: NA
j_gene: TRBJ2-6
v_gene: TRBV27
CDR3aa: CASTLGSGANVLTF
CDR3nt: TGTGCCAGCACCCTAGGATCTGGGGCCAACGTCCTGACTTTC

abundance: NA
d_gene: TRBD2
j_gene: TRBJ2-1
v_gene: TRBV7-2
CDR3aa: CASSQTSATYNEQFF
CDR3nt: TGTGCCAGCAGCCAAACTAGCGCTACCTACAATGAGCAGTTCTTC

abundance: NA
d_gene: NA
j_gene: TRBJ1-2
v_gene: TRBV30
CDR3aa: CAWTGDGYTF
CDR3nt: TGTGCCTGGACAGGGGATGGCTACACCTTC

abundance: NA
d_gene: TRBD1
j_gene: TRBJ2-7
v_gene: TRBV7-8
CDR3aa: CASSGTAQLSSYEQYF
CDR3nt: TGTGCCAGCAGCGGGACAGCACAACTTAGCTCCTACGAGCAGTACTTC

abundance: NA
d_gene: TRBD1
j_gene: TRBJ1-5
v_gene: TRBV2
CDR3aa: CASSVGQGLNQPQHF
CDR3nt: TGTGCCAGCAGTGTGGGACAGGGACTCAATCAGCCCCAGCATTTT

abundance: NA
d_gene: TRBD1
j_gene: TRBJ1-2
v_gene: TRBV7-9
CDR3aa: CASSPGTGFYGYTF
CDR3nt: TGTGCCAGCAGTCCCGGGACAGGGTTCTATGGCTACACCTTC

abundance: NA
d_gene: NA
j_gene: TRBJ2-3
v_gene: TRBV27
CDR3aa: CASSPTLGTQYF
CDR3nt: TGTGCCAGCAGTCCCACGTTGGGTACGCAGTATTTT

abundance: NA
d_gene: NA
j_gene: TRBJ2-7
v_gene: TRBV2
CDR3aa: CASNPLSNPLYEQYF
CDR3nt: TGTGCCAGCAACCCTCTGTCCAACCCACTATACGAGCAGTACTTC

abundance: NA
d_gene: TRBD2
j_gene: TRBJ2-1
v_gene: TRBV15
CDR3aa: CATRAGGPAAYNEQFF
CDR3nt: TGTGCCACCAGAGCGGGGGGGCCGGCAGCCTACAATGAGCAGTTCTTC

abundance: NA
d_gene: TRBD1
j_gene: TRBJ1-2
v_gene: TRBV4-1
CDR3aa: CASSLEDRSSLWGYTF
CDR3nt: TGCGCCAGCAGCCTAGAGGACAGGTCCTCCCTATGGGGCTACACCTTC

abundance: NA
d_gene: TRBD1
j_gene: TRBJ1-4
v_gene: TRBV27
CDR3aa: CASSWGQPNEKLFF
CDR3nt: TGTGCCAGCAGTTGGGGACAGCCTAATGAAAAACTGTTTTTT

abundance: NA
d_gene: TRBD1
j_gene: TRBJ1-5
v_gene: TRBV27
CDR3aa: CASSFRQGADQPQHF
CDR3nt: TGTGCCAGCAGTTTCAGACAGGGGGCCGATCAGCCCCAGCATTTT

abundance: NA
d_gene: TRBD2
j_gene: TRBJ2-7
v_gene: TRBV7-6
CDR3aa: CASSPAGLGYEQYF
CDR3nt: TGTGCCAGCAGCCCCGCGGGACTAGGCTACGAGCAGTACTTC

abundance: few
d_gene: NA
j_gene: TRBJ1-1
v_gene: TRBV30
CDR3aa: CAWMRGDGYTEAFF
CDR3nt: TGTGCCTGGATGAGGGGCGACGGGTACACTGAAGCTTTCTTT

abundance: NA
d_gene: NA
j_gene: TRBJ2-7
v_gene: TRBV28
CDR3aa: CASSFGDYEQYF
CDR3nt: TGTGCCAGCAGTTTTGGAGACTACGAGCAGTACTTC

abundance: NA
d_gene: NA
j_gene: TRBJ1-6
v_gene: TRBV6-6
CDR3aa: CASSTLGGLSPLHF
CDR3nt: TGTGCCAGCAGTACACTGGGGGGGTTATCACCCCTCCACTTT

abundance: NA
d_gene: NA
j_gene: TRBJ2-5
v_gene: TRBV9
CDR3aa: CASKGSGETQYF
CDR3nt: TGTGCCAGCAAGGGTTCGGGTGAGACCCAGTACTTC